Here is one TCR beta chain with its context. Its antigen remains unknown. Production of TCR beta libraries used UMI-labeled 5' RACE as the method. TCRdb reprocessed the 5' RACE reads; each CDR3 protein has one entry and no DNA is given. The sample's table shows 7,500 to 9,000 distinct CDR3 sequences. The CDR3 is 13 residues long. CDR1 is MNHNS, CDR2 SASEGT, per germline. The data belong to a study of human CD8 memory T cell subsets. Findings and caveats of the study: Estimates computed with Chao1 suggested greater diversity in stem-like memory T cells than in precursor exhausted T cells.

CCR7+ PD-1+ TIGIT+ early memory CD8+ cells with dysfunctional traits were TPEX. The specimen sequenced was CD8+ T cells from PBMCs. The receptor was derived from a human donor in good health. This chain joins TRBV6-1 and TRBJ1-1; TCRdb designates TRBD1, a call that cannot be tested without DNA. This CDR3 reads CASSEGDRTEAFF.